Listed here are 19 T cell receptor beta chains from one sample, sequenced in a study of a mutant IDH1 vaccine in newly diagnosed glioma. The sample's time point: week 47, end of study. The vaccine gave 300 ug of a 20-mer mutant IDH1 peptide subcutaneously per dose. Which antigens these TCRs recognize remains unknown. The data were produced by immunoSEQ multiplex PCR, yet TCRdb's version contains in-frame clones alone and is incomplete. This sample carries 90,000 to 100,000 clones, about nine tenths of them seen once, and the ten largest clones take 0.6% to 0.95%. Sequencing used PBMCs, obtained from a glioma patient whose treatment included an IDH1 peptide vaccine. The receptors were sampled from a woman aged 45-65 years with glioma.

The J gene is TRBJ2-5, the V gene TRBV28, with 7 bases lining up with TRBD1. This CDR3 contains 12 residues. CDR1 MDHEN and CDR2 SYDVKM come from the germline V gene. The trim removed 7 bases at V and 3 bases at J, leaving 2 bases unmatched. The chain's CDR3 is CASNTGEETQYF. The CDR3 DNA is TGTGCCAGCAACACAGGGGAAGAGACCCAGTACTTC.

The V gene is TRBV27, the J gene TRBJ2-1, with D tentatively TRBD2 (6 bases). The CDR3 contains 17 residues. Trimming took off 5 bases at V and 6 bases at J, with 23 bases between the two ends. Germline V gene lookup returns CDR1 MNHEY and CDR2 SMNVEV (reference sequence). The CDR3 DNA sequence: TGTGCCAGCAGTCCCCTCCCATGGGGGGATTTCGCCAATGAGCAGTTCTTC. Its protein is CASSPLPWGDFANEQFF.

This clone was seen only once. The chain recombines TRBV6-1 with TRBJ2-7; no clear D. The CDR3 is 13 amino acids. V was trimmed by 4 bases and J by 4 bases, leaving 11 bases between them. CDR1 and CDR2 (germline): MNHNS, SASEGT. The CDR3, as DNA: TGTGCCAGCAGTGTGCCGCCACTTTACGAGCAGTACTTC. Its translation is CASSVPPLYEQYF.

The chain links TRBV2 to TRBJ2-7; 7 bases are shared with TRBD1. The length of the CDR3 is 12 residues. V dropped 4 bases and J dropped 3; count of bases not matched to a gene: 0. In germline, CDR1 is SNHLY, CDR2 FYNNEI. The CDR3 sequence is CASSGDSYEQYF. CDR3 nucleotides: TGTGCCAGCAGTGGGGACAGCTACGAGCAGTACTTC.

The rearrangement links TRBV18 to TRBJ2-1; no clear D. The CDR3 runs 14 residues. Trimming stripped 3 bases from V and 0 bases from J, with 6 bases between. The germline gives CDR1 KGHSH, CDR2 LQKENI. CDR3 coding DNA: TGTGCCAGCTCACCGTTAAGCTCCTACAATGAGCAGTTCTTC. Its translation: CASSPLSSYNEQFF.

This chain connects TRBV9 to TRBJ2-5, with a weak D call TRBD1 (5 bases). The J call is uncertain, as TRBJ2-7 better fits the DNA end. The CDR3 runs to 14 residues. CDR1 SGDLS and CDR2 YYNGEE come from the germline V gene. The CDR3 nucleotides are TGTGCCAGCAGCCCCGGTCCAGGGTCCTACGAGCAGTACTTC. It is translated as CASSPGPGSYEQYF.

The chain employs TRBV28 and TRBJ2-7; TRBD1 matches 8 bases. Germline V gene lookup returns CDR1 MDHEN and CDR2 SYDVKM. This CDR3 contains 15 residues. V lost 3 bases to trimming and J lost 2 bases; unmatched junction nucleotides: 6. CDR3: CASSFGDRRTYEQYF. CDR3 in DNA: TGTGCCAGCAGTTTCGGGGACAGGAGAACCTACGAGCAGTACTTC.

J is TRBJ2-5 and V is TRBV18, with a possible D match to TRBD1 (6 bases). Germline V gives CDR1 KGHSH, CDR2 LQKENI. This CDR3 comprises 14 residues. Trimming took 3 bases from V and 0 from J, leaving 8 bases between them. CDR3 DNA: TGTGCCAGCTCACCCAGGGGCAACCAAGAGACCCAGTACTTC. This gives the protein CASSPRGNQETQYF.

The V gene is TRBV30, the J gene TRBJ2-5; D may be TRBD2 (6 bases). The DNA end is more similar to TRBJ2-7, so the J call may be wrong. This CDR3 contains 13 residues. CDR1 and CDR2 (germline): GTSNPN, SVGIG (reference sequence). The CDR3 nucleotides read TGTGCCTGGACGAGAGCGGGTCCGTACGAGCAGTACTTC. Translating gives CAWTRAGPYEQYF.

The chain has TRBV10-3 and TRBJ2-3, with no clear D. The CDR3 sequence is 11 residues long. V lost 3 bases, J lost 6 bases, and 4 bases lay in between. Germline-derived CDR1 and CDR2 are ENHRY and SYGVKD. CDR3 protein: CAISEMDTQYF. The CDR3 region has the DNA TGTGCCATCAGTGAAATGGATACGCAGTATTTT.

The chain links TRBV7-8 to TRBJ2-1; 7 positions match TRBD2. Germline V lookup: CDR1 SGHVS, CDR2 FQNEAQ. The J segment lost 0 bases and the V segment lost 5 bases, leaving 7 bases of the junction unmatched. The CDR3 sequence is 16 residues long. CDR3: CASSNRGGSSYNEQFF. CDR3 in DNA: TGTGCCAGCAGCAATAGAGGCGGGAGCTCCTACAATGAGCAGTTCTTC.

The chain has TRBV11-2 and TRBJ1-2; no firm D call. Germline V gene lookup returns CDR1 SGHAT and CDR2 FQNNGV. CDR3 length equals 11 residues. V lost 7 bases and J lost 4, with 7 bases in between. The CDR3 sequence is CASTRGYGYTF. The DNA of the CDR3 is TGTGCCAGCACGCGAGGCTATGGCTACACCTTC.

The rearrangement uses TRBV11-2 and TRBJ1-1; D call uncertain. The CDR3 is 15 residues long. In germline, CDR1 is SGHAT, CDR2 FQNNGV. Trimming cost V 0 bases and J 0 bases, with 8 bases left between them. CDR3 nucleotide sequence: TGTGCCAGCAGCTTAGAGGTCAGCATGAACACTGAAGCTTTCTTT. It specifies CASSLEVSMNTEAFF.

The rearrangement uses TRBV14 and TRBJ2-2; D tentatively reads TRBD1 or TRBD2 (5 bases each). Looked up from germline, CDR1 is SGHDN and CDR2 is FVKESK. The CDR3 is made up of 15 amino acids. Trimming shortened V by 4 bases and J by 4 bases, and 13 bases separated the two germline ends. The CDR3 DNA reads as TGTGCCAGCAGCCGAACCGGGACCTTCACCGGGGAGCTGTTTTTT. Residues: CASSRTGTFTGELFF. The full variable domain, completed using reference TRBV14 and TRBJ2-2, is EAGVTQFPSHSVIEKGQTVTLRCDPISGHDNLYWYRRVMGKEIKFLLHFVKESKQDESGMPNNRFLAERTGGTYSTLKVQPAELEDSGVYFCASSRTGTFTGELFFGEGSRLTVL.

Remarks on this clone: A much bigger clone sits one base away, suggesting this may be a read error. The chain employs TRBV11-1 and TRBJ1-1; D is possibly TRBD1 (6 bases). Germline V gene sequence: CDR1 SGHAT, CDR2 FQDESV (reference sequence). This CDR3 region has 15 residues. The CDR3 coding sequence is TGTGCCAGCAGCTTAGAAAAGCAGGGGAACTCTGAAGCTTTCTTT. It specifies CASSLEKQGNSEAFF.

The chain recombines TRBV2 with TRBJ1-4; tentatively, D is TRBD1 (5 bases). V lost 8 bases to trimming and J lost 2 bases, with 18 bases between them. The length of the CDR3 is 16 residues. The germline V gene encodes CDR1 SNHLY and CDR2 FYNNEI. The CDR3 spells CASGIQSGGTNEKLFF. The DNA of the CDR3 is TGTGCCAGCGGTATACAGAGTGGGGGGACTAATGAAAAACTGTTTTTT.

The chain couples TRBV28 to TRBJ2-7, with TRBD2 matching 11 bases. The CDR3 contains 16 residues. The germline gives CDR1 MDHEN, CDR2 SYDVKM. Losses at the gene ends were 2 bases for V and 0 bases for J; bases not matched to a gene: 3. The CDR3 DNA follows: TGTGCCAGCAGTTTAGGGGGGACTAGCGGCTCCTACGAGCAGTACTTC. Translation: CASSLGGTSGSYEQYF. Together with reference TRBV28 and TRBJ2-7, the CDR3 gives the full variable domain: DVKVTQSSRYLVKRTGEKVFLECVQDMDHENMFWYRQDPGLGLRLIYFSYDVKMKEKGDIPEGYSVSREKKERFSLILESASTNQTSMYLCASSLGGTSGSYEQYFGPGTRLTVT.

The chain links TRBV5-1 to TRBJ2-7, with 8 positions matching TRBD1. This CDR3 contains 14 residues. CDR1 is SGHRS, CDR2 YFSETQ, per germline. Trimming removed 4 bases from V and 4 bases from J; junction bases left unmatched: 7. The CDR3 is CASSPPGGNYEQYF. CDR3 nucleotides: TGCGCCAGCAGCCCGCCAGGGGGCAATTACGAGCAGTACTTC. The full variable domain, with the rest looked up from reference TRBV5-1 and TRBJ2-7, is KAGVTQTPRYLIKTRGQQVTLSCSPISGHRSVSWYQQTPGQGLQFLFEYFSETQRNKGNFPGRFSGRQFSNSRSEMNVSTLELGDSALYLCASSPPGGNYEQYFGPGTRLTVT.

This clone has a single count. V and J are TRBV14 and TRBJ2-5; no reliable D call. The V end lost 2 bases, the J end lost 7 bases, and 8 bases lay between the germline ends. Germline lookup yields CDR1 SGHDN and CDR2 FVKESK. The CDR3 totals 12 residues. The CDR3 reads CASSQFDGTQYF. The CDR3 DNA reads TGTGCCAGCAGCCAATTCGACGGGACCCAGTACTTC.